This TCR delta chain was found in a study of γδ T cells in repeated Plasmodium falciparum infection. Study-level background: Donors had four controlled P. falciparum NF54 infections over approximately 600 days. Malian samples came from no-transmission periods or across acute febrile malaria episodes. Overall study results and limits: Vdelta2-negative gammadelta repertoires, largely Vdelta1+, seemingly showed infection-driven waves of new clonal selection. Malian donors came from one small rural village, predominantly one ethnic group.

In regard to this clone: Its antigen is unidentified. A far larger clone is one nucleotide away, so this likely arose from a read error.

V trimming: 1 base; J trimming: 2 bases; junction bases outside the gene matches: 16. Per the germline V gene, CDR1 is TSWWSYY and CDR2 is QGS. CDR3 length equals 19 residues. Flow sorting of PBMC yielded separate Vgamma9/Vdelta2+ and Vdelta2-negative gammadelta T cell populations for bulk repertoire analysis. With CATT, TCRdb re-called clones from the multiplex PCR reads. The sample has 85,000 to 95,000 delta-chain clones; approximately 1.5% are singletons. The sample taken for sequencing was gamma-delta T cells from blood. The sequence was obtained from a pool of human donors (malaria-infected and uninfected, not separated). This chain uses TRDV1 with TRDJ1; TRDD3 matches at 7 bases. The J gene, missing from TCRdb, was assigned here through DNA to germline matching. The DNA of the CDR3 is TGTGCTCTTGGGGAACCTCCCCCTTCTGGGGGGCTCTTTACCGATAAACTCATCTTT. Translation gives CALGEPPPSGGLFTDKLIF.